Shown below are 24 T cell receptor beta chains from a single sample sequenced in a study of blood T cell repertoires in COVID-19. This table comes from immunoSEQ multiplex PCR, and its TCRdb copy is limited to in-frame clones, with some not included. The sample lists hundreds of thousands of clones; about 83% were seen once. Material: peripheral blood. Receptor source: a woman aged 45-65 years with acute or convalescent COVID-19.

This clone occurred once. Written as DNA, the CDR3 is TGCAGCACCCGACAGGGGCTAGGCTGGGATACGCAGTATTTT. Translation gives CSTRQGLGWDTQYF. J is TRBJ2-3 and V is TRBV29-1; TRBD1 matches 8 bases. Germline V gene lookup returns CDR1 SQVTM and CDR2 ANQGSEA. The CDR3 runs to 14 residues. J lost 6 bases, V lost 8 bases, and 13 bases had no gene match.

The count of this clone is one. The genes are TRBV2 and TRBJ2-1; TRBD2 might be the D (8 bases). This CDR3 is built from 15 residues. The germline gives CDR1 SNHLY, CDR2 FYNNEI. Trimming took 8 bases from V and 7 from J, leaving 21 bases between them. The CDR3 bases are TGTGCCAGCGTGAGGACTAGCTCAGGGGGAAATGAGCAGTTCTTC. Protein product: CASVRTSSGGNEQFF.

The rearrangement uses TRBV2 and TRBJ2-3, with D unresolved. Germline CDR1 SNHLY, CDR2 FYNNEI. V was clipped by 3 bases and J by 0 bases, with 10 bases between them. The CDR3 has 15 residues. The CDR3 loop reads CASSERAQSTDTQYF. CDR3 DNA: TGTGCCAGCAGTGAGCGAGCGCAAAGCACAGATACGCAGTATTTT.

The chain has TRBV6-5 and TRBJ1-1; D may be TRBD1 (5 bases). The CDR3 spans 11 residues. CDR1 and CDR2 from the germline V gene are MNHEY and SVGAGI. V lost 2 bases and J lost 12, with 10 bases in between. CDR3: CASSYGTQTFF. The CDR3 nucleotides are TGTGCCAGCAGTTACGGGACTCAAACTTTCTTT.

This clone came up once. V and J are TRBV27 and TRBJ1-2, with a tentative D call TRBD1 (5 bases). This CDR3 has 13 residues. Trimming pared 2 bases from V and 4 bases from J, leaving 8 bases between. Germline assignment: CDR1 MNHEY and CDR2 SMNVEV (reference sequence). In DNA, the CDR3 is TGTGCCAGCAGTTTAAAGGGGTCCTATGGCTACACCTTC. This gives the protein CASSLKGSYGYTF.

In DNA, the CDR3 is TGCGCCAGCAGTCAAGGCCTAGCGGAACTCCTGAAGGGTGGCAAAAACATTCAGTACTTC. Translated, it gives CASSQGLAELLKGGKNIQYF. The J gene is TRBJ2-4, the V gene TRBV23-1, with TRBD2 identical over 7 bases. TRBV23-1 is recorded as an ORF, its role being uncertain. The CDR3 length is 20 residues. Losses at the gene ends were 2 bases for V and 3 bases for J; bases not matched to a gene: 19.

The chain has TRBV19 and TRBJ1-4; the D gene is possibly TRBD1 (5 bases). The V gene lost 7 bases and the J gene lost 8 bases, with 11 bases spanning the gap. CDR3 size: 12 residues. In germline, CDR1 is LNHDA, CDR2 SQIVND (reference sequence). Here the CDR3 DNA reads TGTGCCAGTACCAGGGTTGGGGAAAAACTGTTTTTT. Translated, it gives CASTRVGEKLFF.

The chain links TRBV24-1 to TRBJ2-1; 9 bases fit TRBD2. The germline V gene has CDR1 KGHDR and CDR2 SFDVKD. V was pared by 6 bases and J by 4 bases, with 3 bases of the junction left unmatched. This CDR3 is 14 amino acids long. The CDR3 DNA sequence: TGTGCCACCAGTCCAGCGGGAGGATACAATGAGCAGTTCTTC. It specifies CATSPAGGYNEQFF.

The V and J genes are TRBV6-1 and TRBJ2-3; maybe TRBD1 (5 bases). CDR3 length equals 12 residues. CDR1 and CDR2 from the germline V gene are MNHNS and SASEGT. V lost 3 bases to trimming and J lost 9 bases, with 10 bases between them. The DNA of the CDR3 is TGTGCCAGCAGTGAGCTGACAGTCACGCAGTATTTT. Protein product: CASSELTVTQYF.

The CDR3, as DNA: TGTGCCAGCAGCCAAGAGGGAGCGGGACTCTACAATGAGCAGTTCTTC. This encodes CASSQEGAGLYNEQFF. The J gene is TRBJ2-1, the V gene TRBV4-2, with 7 bases that match TRBD2. The V gene's germline CDR1 is LGHNA and CDR2 YNFKEQ. The CDR3 is made up of 16 amino acids. The V and J ends lost 0 bases and 3 bases, in that order; junction bases with no gene match: 5.

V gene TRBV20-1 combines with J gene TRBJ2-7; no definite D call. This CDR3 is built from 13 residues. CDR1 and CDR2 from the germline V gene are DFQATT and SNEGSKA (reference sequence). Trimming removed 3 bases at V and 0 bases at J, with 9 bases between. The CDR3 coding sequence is TGCAGTGCTAGTGGCCCGAGCTCCTACGAGCAGTACTTC. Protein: CSASGPSSYEQYF.

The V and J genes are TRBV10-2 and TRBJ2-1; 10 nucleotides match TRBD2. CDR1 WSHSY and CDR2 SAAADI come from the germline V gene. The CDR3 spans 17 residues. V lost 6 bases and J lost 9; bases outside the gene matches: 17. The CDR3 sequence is CASSPSGRAEYGGEQFF. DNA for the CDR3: TGCGCCAGCAGCCCCAGCGGGAGGGCCGAATATGGCGGTGAGCAGTTCTTC.

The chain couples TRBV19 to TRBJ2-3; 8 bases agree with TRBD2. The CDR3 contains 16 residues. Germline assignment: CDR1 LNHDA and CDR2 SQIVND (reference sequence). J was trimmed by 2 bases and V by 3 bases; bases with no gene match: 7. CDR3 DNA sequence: TGTGCCAGTAGTATCCGAAATAGCGGGGACACAGATACGCAGTATTTT. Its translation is CASSIRNSGDTDTQYF.

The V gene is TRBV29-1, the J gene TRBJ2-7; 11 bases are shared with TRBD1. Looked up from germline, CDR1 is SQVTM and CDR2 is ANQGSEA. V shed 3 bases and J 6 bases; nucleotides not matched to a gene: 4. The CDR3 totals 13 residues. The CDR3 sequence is CSVDGQGAGEQYF. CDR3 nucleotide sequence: TGCAGCGTTGATGGACAGGGGGCGGGCGAGCAGTACTTC.

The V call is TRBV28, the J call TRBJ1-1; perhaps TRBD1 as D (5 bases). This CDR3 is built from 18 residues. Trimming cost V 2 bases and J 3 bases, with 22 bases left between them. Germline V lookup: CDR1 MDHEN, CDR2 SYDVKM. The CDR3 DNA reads TGTGCCAGCAGTTTAGGGGTCGGGTTTGTGGGACTGCACACTGAAGCTTTCTTT. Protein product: CASSLGVGFVGLHTEAFF.

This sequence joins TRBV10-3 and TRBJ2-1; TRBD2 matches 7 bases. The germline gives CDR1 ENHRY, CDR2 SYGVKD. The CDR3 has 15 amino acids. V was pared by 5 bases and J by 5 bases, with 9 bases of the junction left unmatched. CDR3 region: CAISPGRERDNEQFF. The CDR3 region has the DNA TGTGCCATCAGTCCGGGGCGGGAGAGAGACAATGAGCAGTTCTTC.

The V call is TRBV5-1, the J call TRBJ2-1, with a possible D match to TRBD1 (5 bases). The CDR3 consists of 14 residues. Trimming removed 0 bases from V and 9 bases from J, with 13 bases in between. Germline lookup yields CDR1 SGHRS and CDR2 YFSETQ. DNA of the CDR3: TGCGCCAGCAGCTTGGATACCAACCAGGGTGAGCAGTTCTTC. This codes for CASSLDTNQGEQFF.

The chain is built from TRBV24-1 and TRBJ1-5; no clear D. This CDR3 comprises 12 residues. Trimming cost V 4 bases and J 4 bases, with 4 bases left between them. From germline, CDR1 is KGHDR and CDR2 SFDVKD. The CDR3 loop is CATSDQNQPQHF. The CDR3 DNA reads TGTGCCACCAGTGACCAGAATCAGCCCCAGCATTTT.

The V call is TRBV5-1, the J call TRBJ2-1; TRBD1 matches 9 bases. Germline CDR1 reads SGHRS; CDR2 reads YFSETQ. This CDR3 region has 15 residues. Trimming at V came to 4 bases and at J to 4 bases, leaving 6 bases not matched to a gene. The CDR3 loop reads CASSPGGTGYNEQFF. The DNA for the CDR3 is TGCGCCAGCAGCCCCGGTGGGACAGGGTACAATGAGCAGTTCTTC.

CDR3 DNA: TGTGCCAGCAGCCCCGGGACAGGTAGAATCTATTCACCCCTCCACTTT. Residues: CASSPGTGRIYSPLHF. The chain couples TRBV11-2 to TRBJ1-6, with 8 nucleotides matching TRBD1. J lost 8 bases, V lost 5 bases, and 11 bases had no gene match. The CDR3 sequence is 16 residues long. The germline CDR1 and CDR2 sequences are SGHAT and FQNNGV.

The CDR3 coding sequence is TGTGCCAGTAGCTCGAGACAGGGGGCCTATGGCTACACCTTC. Amino acid sequence: CASSSRQGAYGYTF. V gene TRBV19 combines with J gene TRBJ1-2, with 10 nucleotides matching TRBD1. V shed 6 bases and J 4 bases; nucleotides not matched to a gene: 5. The CDR3 contains 14 residues. CDR1 is LNHDA and CDR2 is SQIVND in the germline V gene (reference sequence).

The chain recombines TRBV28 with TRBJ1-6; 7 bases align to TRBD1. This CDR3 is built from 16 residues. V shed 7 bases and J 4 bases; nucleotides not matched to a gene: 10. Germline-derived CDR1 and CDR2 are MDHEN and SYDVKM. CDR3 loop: CASTQGGGSYNSPLHF. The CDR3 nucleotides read TGTGCCAGCACCCAGGGGGGCGGATCATATAATTCACCCCTCCACTTT.

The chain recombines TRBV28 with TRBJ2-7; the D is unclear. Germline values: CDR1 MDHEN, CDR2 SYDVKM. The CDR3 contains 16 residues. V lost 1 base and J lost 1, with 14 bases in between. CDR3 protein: CASSLSGLVVSYEQYF. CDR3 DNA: TGTGCCAGCAGTTTATCCGGCCTAGTGGTTTCCTACGAGCAGTACTTC.

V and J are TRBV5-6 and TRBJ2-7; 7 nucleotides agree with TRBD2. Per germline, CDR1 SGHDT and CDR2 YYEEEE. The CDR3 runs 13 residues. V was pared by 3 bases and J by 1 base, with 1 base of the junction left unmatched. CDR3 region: CASSYGGSYEQYF. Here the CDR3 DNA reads TGTGCCAGCAGCTACGGGGGGTCCTACGAGCAGTACTTC.